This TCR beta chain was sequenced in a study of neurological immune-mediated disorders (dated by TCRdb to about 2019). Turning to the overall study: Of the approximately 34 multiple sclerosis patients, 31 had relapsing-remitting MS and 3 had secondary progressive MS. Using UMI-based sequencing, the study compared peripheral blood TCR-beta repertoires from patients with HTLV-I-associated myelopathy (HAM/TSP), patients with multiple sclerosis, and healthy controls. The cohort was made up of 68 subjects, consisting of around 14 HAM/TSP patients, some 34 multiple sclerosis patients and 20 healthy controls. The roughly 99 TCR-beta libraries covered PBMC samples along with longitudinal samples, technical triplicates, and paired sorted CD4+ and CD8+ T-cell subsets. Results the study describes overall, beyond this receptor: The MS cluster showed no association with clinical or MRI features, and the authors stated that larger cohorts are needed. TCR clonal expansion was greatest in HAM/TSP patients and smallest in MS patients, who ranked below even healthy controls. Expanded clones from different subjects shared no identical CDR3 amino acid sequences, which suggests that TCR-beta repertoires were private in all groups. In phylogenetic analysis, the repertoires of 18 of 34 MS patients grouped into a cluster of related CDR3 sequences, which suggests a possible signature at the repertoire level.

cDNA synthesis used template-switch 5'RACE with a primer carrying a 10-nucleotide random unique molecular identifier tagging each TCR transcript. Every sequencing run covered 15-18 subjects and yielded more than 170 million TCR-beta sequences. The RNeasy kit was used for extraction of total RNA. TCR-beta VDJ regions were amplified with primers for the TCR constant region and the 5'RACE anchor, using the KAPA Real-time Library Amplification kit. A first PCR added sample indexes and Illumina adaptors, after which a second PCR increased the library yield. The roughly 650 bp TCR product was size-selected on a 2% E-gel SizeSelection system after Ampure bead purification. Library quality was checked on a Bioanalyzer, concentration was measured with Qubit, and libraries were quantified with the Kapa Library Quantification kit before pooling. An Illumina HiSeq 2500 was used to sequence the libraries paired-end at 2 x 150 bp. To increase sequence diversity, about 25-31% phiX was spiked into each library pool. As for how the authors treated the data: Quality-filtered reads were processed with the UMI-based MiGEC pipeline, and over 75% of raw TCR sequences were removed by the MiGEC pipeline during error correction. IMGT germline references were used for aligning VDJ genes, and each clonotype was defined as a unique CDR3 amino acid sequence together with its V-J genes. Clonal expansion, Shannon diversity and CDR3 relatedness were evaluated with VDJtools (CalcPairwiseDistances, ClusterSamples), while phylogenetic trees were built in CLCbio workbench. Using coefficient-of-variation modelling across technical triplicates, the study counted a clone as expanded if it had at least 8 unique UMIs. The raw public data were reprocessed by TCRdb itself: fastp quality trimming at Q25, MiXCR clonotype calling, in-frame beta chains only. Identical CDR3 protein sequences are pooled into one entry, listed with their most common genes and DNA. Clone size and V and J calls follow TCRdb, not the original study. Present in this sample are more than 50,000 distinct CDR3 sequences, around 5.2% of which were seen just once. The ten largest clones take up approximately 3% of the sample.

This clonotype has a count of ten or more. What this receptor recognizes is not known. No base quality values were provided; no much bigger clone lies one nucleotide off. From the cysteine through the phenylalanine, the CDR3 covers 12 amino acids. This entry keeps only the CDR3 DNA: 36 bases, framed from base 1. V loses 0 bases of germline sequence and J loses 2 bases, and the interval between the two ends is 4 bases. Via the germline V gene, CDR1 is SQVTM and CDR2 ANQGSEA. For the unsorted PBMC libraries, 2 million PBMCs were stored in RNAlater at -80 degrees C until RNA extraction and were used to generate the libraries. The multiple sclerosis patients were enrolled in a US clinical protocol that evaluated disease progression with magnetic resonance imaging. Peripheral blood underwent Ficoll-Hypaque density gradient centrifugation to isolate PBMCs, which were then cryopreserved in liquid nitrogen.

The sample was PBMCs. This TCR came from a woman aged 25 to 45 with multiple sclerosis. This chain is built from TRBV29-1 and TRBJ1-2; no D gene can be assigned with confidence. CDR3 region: CSVEEKNYGYTF. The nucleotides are TGCAGCGTTGAAGAGAAAAACTATGGCTACACCTTC.